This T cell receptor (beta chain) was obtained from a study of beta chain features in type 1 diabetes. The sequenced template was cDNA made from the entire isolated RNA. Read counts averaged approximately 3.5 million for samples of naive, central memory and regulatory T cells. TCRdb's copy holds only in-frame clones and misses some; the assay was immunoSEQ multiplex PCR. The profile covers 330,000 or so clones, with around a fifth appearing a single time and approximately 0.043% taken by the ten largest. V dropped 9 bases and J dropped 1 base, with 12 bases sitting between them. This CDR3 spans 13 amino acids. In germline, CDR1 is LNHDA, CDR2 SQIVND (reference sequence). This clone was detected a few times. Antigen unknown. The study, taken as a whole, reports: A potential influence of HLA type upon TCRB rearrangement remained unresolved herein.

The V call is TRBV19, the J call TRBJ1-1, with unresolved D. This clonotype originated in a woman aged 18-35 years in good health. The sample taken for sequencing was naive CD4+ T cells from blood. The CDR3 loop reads CASSERANTEAFF. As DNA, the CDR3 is TGTGCCAGCTCCGAGAGGGCGAACACTGAAGCTTTCTTT.